The sequence of this T cell receptor (beta chain) was determined in a study of blood T cell repertoires in COVID-19. Looking at the study overall: Sites across the United States, Italy and Spain contributed samples from acute and convalescent COVID-19. Sample material is recorded as cDNA or gDNA derived from T cells, B-cell-depleted T cells, or PBMCs.

Only in-frame clones appear in the TCRdb table, and some are missing; sequencing was by immunoSEQ multiplex PCR. This sample yields 200,000 to 250,000 clones, of which less than 90% are seen a single time; 15% to 20% belongs to the top ten. The V segment lost 10 bases and the J segment 4 bases; nucleotides outside the gene matches: 14. Germline V gene data show CDR1 as SNHLY and CDR2 as FYNNEI. The CDR3 is 15 residues long. V and J are TRBV2 and TRBJ1-2; 8 bases line up with TRBD1. The TCR sequence derives from an elderly woman with active or convalescent COVID-19. Specimen: peripheral blood. The chain's CDR3 is CATEREGQAIYGYTF. CDR3 coding DNA: TGTGCCACCGAAAGGGAGGGACAGGCAATCTATGGCTACACCTTC.